This T cell receptor beta chain came from a study of blood T cell repertoires in COVID-19. Whole-study context: Collection of acute and convalescent COVID-19 samples took place in the United States, Italy and Spain. From T cells, B-cell-depleted T cells, or PBMCs came the material, which was cDNA or gDNA.

The Seattle patients, enrolled during active infection, were followed longitudinally. Germline values: CDR1 MNHEY, CDR2 SVGAGI. Deletions cut 8 bases from V and 0 bases from J, with 14 bases between. The CDR3 spans 15 residues. Authors' analysis steps: For nucleated cells, counts were estimated from reference gene primer amplification. TCRdb's table, derived via immunoSEQ multiplex PCR, lists solely in-frame clones and lacks some. V and J calls and clone size are copied from that table; D and trimming were computed from the DNA. The table shows roughly 410,000 clones, with 80% to 90% occurring only once.

The sequenced sample consisted of peripheral blood. The chain employs TRBV6-5 and TRBJ2-1; tentative D call: TRBD2 (6 bases). The sequence came from a woman in her sixties with COVID-19, enrolled during active disease. The CDR3 protein is CASFSGGVSYNEQFF. The CDR3 DNA reads TGTGCCAGCTTCTCAGGCGGGGTCTCCTACAATGAGCAGTTCTTC.